This T cell receptor beta chain was obtained from a study of T cells in Graves' hyperthyroidism and ophthalmopathy. TCR beta CDR3 region amplification was performed from RNA transcripts. Carried out on the TCR CDR3, a first-round RT-PCR used the HTBI primer set. TCRdb passed the multiplex PCR reads through MiXCR, listing each CDR3 protein once. Here the sample spans around 600,000 distinct CDR3 sequences, around 16% being singletons. Each 10 ml fresh peripheral blood draw supplied the PBMCs. This CDR3 region has 14 residues. V gave up 6 bases and J gave up 3 bases; unmatched junction bases: 7. Germline values: CDR1 MNHNS, CDR2 SASEGT.

Sequencing was carried out using blood. This clonotype was sampled from a woman aged 40 to 50 with Graves' ophthalmopathy. The chain recombines TRBV6-1 with TRBJ1-1; 7 positions agree with TRBD1. CDR3: CASSKNRGDTEAFF. Here the CDR3 DNA reads TGTGCCAGCAGCAAAAACAGGGGAGACACTGAAGCTTTCTTT.